This is a list of T cell receptor beta chains from one sample in a study of Japanese encephalitis immunity and Zika vaccine responses. MiXCR was run by TCRdb on the 5' RACE reads, yielding one entry per CDR3 protein. The table records just under 400 distinct CDR3 sequences, roughly 3.8% of them present only once. The specimen was antigen-activated CD4+ T cells from blood, cultured, collected during a Zika inactivated vaccine study. All receptors derive from an adult man who received an inactivated Zika virus vaccine. Each CDR3 is given with its conserved first and last residue. The D gene is left open where the match is weak. For some rows the clone size is stated as once, few or many, or as a class when expanded; others skip it.

CDR3nt | CDR3aa | d_gene | j_gene | abundance | v_gene
TGTGCTAGTGGTTTTTTGCAGGGGAGGAACACCATATATTTT | CASGFLQGRNTIYF | . | TRBJ1-3 | . | TRBV12-5
TGTGCCAGTAGTATGGAAGTCTCTGGAAACACCATATATTTT | CASSMEVSGNTIYF | . | TRBJ1-3 | medium-sized | TRBV19
TGTGCCACCAGTGACCCCAGACAGGCTAGCACAGATACGCAGTATTTT | CATSDPRQASTDTQYF | . | TRBJ2-3 | medium-sized | TRBV24-1
TGCGCCAGCAGCTTGGCTAGCGGGCACACAGATACGCAGTATTTT | CASSLASGHTDTQYF | TRBD2 | TRBJ2-3 | medium-sized | TRBV5-1
TGCGCCAGCAGTCAATTGGTCGGGACAGGTTCCTACGAGCAGTACTTC | CASSQLVGTGSYEQYF | TRBD1 | TRBJ2-7 | hyperexpanded | TRBV4-3
TGTGCCAGCACGCCTAGCGGGGGGGCTAGCACAGATACGCAGTATTTT | CASTPSGGASTDTQYF | TRBD2 | TRBJ2-3 | medium-sized | TRBV25-1
TGTGCCAGCAGTTACTACCAGGGCCGGGCTGAAGCTTTCTTT | CASSYYQGRAEAFF | . | TRBJ1-1 | . | TRBV6-2/TRBV6-3
TGCGCCAGCAGCCAAGTTGGGGACCACGATGAGCAGTTCTTC | CASSQVGDHDEQFF | . | TRBJ2-1 | large | TRBV4-3
TGCGCCAGCAGTCGGGGACGGTTCCAAGAGACCCAGTACTTC | CASSRGRFQETQYF | . | TRBJ2-5 | large | TRBV5-1
TGTGCCATCAGTGAGACACAGAACACTGAAGCTTTCTTT | CAISETQNTEAFF | . | TRBJ1-1 | large | TRBV10-3
TGTGCCAGCAGTTTGGACGGGGGGCTGTTTTTT | CASSLDGGLFF | . | TRBJ2-2 | . | TRBV5-5
TGCGCCAGCAGCCTCGGGACAGGCATGAATCAGCCCCAGCATTTT | CASSLGTGMNQPQHF | TRBD1 | TRBJ1-5 | large | TRBV5-1
TGCAGCGTTGAAGCCCATCCCGATCAGCCCCAGCATTTT | CSVEAHPDQPQHF | . | TRBJ1-5 | few | TRBV29-1
TGTGCCAGTAGTCGACCCATTACACAGGGGTCCGGGGAGCTGTTTTTT | CASSRPITQGSGELFF | TRBD1 | TRBJ2-2 | medium-sized | TRBV19
TGTGCCAGCAGGCCCACGACTTCACTGACGGTGTATAGCAATCAGCCCCAGCATTTT | CASRPTTSLTVYSNQPQHF | . | TRBJ1-5 | few | TRBV6-2/TRBV6-3
TGTGCCAGCAGCCGACAGCCGTATGGCTACACCTTC | CASSRQPYGYTF | . | TRBJ1-2 | large | TRBV11-2
TGCGCCAGCAGCCAACTGGGACAGGCCTATGGCTACACCTTC | CASSQLGQAYGYTF | TRBD1 | TRBJ1-2 | large | TRBV4-3
TGTGCCACCAGTGATTTAGGGGGTACGGTCTATACGCAGTATTTT | CATSDLGGTVYTQYF | . | TRBJ2-3 | medium-sized | TRBV24-1
TGTGCCTGGAGAAAAGAAAAACTGTTTTTT | CAWRKEKLFF | . | TRBJ1-4 | large | TRBV30
TGCGCCAGCAGCTTAGAGCAAGAGCAGTTCTTC | CASSLEQEQFF | . | TRBJ2-1 | large | TRBV4-3
TGCGCCAGCAGCCAATCGGACTTCACAGATACGCAGTATTTT | CASSQSDFTDTQYF | . | TRBJ2-3 | large | TRBV4-3